This T cell receptor beta chain originates from a study of monozygotic twins with inflammatory bowel disease. With eight separate reactions per sample, the authors made cDNA. TCRdb reprocessed the 5' RACE reads and stores each CDR3 protein as one record, lacking DNA. This repertoire includes approximately 400,000 distinct CDR3 sequences. Sequencing was done on a sample of blood. The sequence was obtained from a human donor with ulcerative colitis or Crohn's disease, or a healthy co-twin of an affected twin (not recorded which).

The chain's CDR3 is CASSLRGGNEQFF. This chain joins TRBV7-2 and TRBJ2-1; the D call of TRBD1 rests on TCRdb alone, since no DNA is present to check it. CDR1 is SGHTA and CDR2 is FQGNSA in the germline V gene. The CDR3 runs 13 residues.